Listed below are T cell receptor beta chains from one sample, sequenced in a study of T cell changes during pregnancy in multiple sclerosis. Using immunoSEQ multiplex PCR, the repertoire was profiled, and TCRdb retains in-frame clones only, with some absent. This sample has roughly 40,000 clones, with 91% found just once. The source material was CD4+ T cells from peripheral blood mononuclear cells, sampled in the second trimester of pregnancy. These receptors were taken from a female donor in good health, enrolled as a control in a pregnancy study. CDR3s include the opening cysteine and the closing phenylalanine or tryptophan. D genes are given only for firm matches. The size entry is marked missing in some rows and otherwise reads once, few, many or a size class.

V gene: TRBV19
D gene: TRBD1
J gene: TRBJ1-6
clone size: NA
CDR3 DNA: TGTGCCAGTAGACCCCCGACAGGGGATAATTCACCCCTCCACTTT
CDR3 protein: CASRPPTGDNSPLHF

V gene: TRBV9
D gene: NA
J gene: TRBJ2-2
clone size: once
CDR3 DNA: TGTGCCAGCAGCGTAGGGAGTAGCGGGGAGCTGTTTTTT
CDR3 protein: CASSVGSSGELFF

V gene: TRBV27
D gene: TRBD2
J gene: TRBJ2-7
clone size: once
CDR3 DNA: TGTGCCAGCAGTCCGACTAGAGGACTAGCGGGAGTCTACGAGCAGTACTTC
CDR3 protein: CASSPTRGLAGVYEQYF

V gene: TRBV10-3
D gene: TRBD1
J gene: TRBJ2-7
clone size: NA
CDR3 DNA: TGTGCCATCAGTGGGACAGGGGGCGCGAAAATACTTTCCTACGAGCAGTACTTC
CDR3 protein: CAISGTGGAKILSYEQYF

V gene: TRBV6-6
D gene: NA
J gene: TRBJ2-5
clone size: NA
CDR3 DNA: TGTGCCAGCAGTTACGGACTGATTCAAAAGACCCAGTACTTC
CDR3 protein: CASSYGLIQKTQYF

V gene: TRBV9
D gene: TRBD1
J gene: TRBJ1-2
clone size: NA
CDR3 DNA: TGTGCCAGCAGCGACCTACGGGGACAGGGGACGAGCTATGGCTACACCTTC
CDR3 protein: CASSDLRGQGTSYGYTF

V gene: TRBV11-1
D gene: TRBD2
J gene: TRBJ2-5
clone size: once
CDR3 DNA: TGTGCCACTCGGATCGGACTAGCGGGGGGTGAAGAGACCCAGTACTTC
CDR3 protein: CATRIGLAGGEETQYF

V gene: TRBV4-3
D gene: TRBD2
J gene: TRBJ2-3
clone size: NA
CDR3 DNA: TGCGCCAGCAGCCAAGAGGGGACTAACACAGATACGCAGTATTTT
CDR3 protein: CASSQEGTNTDTQYF

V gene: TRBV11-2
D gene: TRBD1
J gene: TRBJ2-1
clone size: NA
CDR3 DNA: TGTGCCAGCAGCCCGGGGACAGGGAACAATGAGCAGTTCTTC
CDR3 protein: CASSPGTGNNEQFF

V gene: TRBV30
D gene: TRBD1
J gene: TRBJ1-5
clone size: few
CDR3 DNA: TGTGCCTGGAGTCCCACCGGGACAGCCAATCAGCCCCAGCATTTT
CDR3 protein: CAWSPTGTANQPQHF

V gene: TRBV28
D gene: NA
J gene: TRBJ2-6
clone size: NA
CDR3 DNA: TGTGCCAGCAGCCCAGGGGCAGCCTGGGCCAACGTCCTGACTTTC
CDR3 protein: CASSPGAAWANVLTF

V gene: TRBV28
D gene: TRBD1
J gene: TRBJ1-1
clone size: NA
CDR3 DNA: TGTGCCGCCAGCAGGGGGTACACTGAAGCTTTCTTT
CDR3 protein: CAASRGYTEAFF

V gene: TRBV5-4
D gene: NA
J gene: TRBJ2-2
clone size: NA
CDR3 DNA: TGTGCCAGCAGCTTTTGGAGACGGGGTAGCACCGGGGAGCTGTTTTTT
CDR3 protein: CASSFWRRGSTGELFF

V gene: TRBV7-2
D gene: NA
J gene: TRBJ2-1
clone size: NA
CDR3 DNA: TGTGCCAGCAGCTTAACTAGAAATGAGCAGTTCTTC
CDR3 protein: CASSLTRNEQFF

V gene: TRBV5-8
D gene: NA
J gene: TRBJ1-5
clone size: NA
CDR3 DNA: TGTGCCAGCAGCAGCGGGTCGGGGCGAAATCAGCCCCAGCATTTT
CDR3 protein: CASSSGSGRNQPQHF

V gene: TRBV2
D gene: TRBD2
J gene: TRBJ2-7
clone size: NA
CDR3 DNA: TGTGCCAGCGCGAGCGGGAGCTCCTACGAGCAGTACTTC
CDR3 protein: CASASGSSYEQYF

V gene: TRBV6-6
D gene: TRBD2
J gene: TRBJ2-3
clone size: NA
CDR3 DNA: TGTGCCAGCAGTTACTCGACCAGCGGGGGCACAGATACGCAGTATTTT
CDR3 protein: CASSYSTSGGTDTQYF

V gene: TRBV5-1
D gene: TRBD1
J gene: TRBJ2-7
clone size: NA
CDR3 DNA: TGCGCCAGCAGCTTGATCGGACAGGGGGCCGGCGAGCAGTACTTC
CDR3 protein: CASSLIGQGAGEQYF

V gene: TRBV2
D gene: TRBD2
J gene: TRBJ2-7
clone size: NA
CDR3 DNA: TGTGCCAGCATCGGGGGGGGTTACGAGCAGTACTTC
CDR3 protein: CASIGGGYEQYF

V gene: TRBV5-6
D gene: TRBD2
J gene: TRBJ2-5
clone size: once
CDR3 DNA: TGTGCCAGCAGCTTGGCGGGAGGGCCTCAAGAGACCCAGTACTTC
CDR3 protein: CASSLAGGPQETQYF

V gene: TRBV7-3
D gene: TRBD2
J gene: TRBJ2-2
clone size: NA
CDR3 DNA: TGTGCCAGCAGCTTAATTGGGACTAGCGGGATGAACACCGGGGAGCTGTTTTTT
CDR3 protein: CASSLIGTSGMNTGELFF

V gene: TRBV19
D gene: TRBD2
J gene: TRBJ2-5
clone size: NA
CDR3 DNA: TGTGCCAGTAGAGGGCGGGGGGCCGGAGAGACCCAGTACTTC
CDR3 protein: CASRGRGAGETQYF

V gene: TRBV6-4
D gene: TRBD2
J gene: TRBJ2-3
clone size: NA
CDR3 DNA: TGTGCCAGCAAATTATTCAGCGGGAACATTGATGTTACAGATACGCAGTATTTT
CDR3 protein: CASKLFSGNIDVTDTQYF

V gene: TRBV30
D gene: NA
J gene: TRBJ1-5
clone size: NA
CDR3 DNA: TGTGCCTGGAGCCCACAGAGGGATCAGCCCCAGCATTTT
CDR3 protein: CAWSPQRDQPQHF

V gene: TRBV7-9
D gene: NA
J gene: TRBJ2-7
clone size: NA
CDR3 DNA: TGTGCCAGCAGCAGAAACAGGGGACTGCTCTACGAGCAGTACTTC
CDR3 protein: CASSRNRGLLYEQYF